Shown below are 22 T cell receptor beta chains from a single sample sequenced in a study of cytomegalovirus exposure and HLA in healthy donors. Repertoires were generated with immunoSEQ multiplex PCR, while TCRdb's copy carries only in-frame clones and drops some. The table has some 69,000 clones, about 96% seen once; the top ten hold around 2.5%. The sequencing input was PBMCs. These receptors were obtained from a man between 18 and 29 years old in good health and CMV-seronegative.

V is TRBV6-6 and J is TRBJ2-7; a weak D match, TRBD2 (5 bases). Germline values: CDR1 MNHNY, CDR2 SVGAGI (reference sequence). The length of the CDR3 is 15 residues. Trimming took off 2 bases at V and 5 bases at J, with 16 bases between the two ends. CDR3 residues: CASSYAGHSRHEQYF. The CDR3 DNA reads as TGTGCCAGCAGTTACGCGGGTCATTCCCGCCACGAGCAGTACTTC.

The sample holds one count of this clone. The chain employs TRBV11-2 and TRBJ1-5; D not resolved. Trimming left V 5 bases short and J 0 bases short, with 11 bases between. Germline CDR1 is SGHAT and CDR2 is FQNNGV. This CDR3 region has 15 residues. The CDR3 loop reads CASSLDGNSNQPQHF. CDR3 DNA: TGTGCCAGCAGCCTGGACGGGAATAGCAATCAGCCCCAGCATTTT.

This chain connects TRBV7-8 to TRBJ2-7, with 10 bases lining up with TRBD1. V dropped 9 bases and J dropped 4; count of bases not matched to a gene: 6. This CDR3 spans 13 amino acids. Germline CDR1 and CDR2: SGHVS and FQNEAQ. Written as DNA, the CDR3 is TGTGCCAGTGGAGGACAGGGGGTGTACGAGCAGTACTTC. Amino acid sequence: CASGGQGVYEQYF.

The chain recombines TRBV6-5 with TRBJ1-2, with a tentative D call TRBD1 (5 bases). Trimming cost V 2 bases and J 4 bases, with 14 bases left between them. Germline V gene lookup returns CDR1 MNHEY and CDR2 SVGAGI. This CDR3 region has 15 residues. Here the CDR3 reads CASSYTPGGVYGYTF. The CDR3 nucleotides read TGTGCCAGCAGTTACACCCCGGGGGGTGTCTATGGCTACACCTTC.

This chain uses TRBV18 with TRBJ2-7, with 7 bases fitting TRBD1. Germline CDR1 and CDR2: KGHSH and LQKENI. V lost 4 bases to trimming and J lost 0 bases; unmatched junction nucleotides: 3. This CDR3 has 14 amino acids. The CDR3 here is CASSRQGSSYEQYF. Here the CDR3 DNA reads TGTGCCAGCTCACGACAGGGAAGCTCCTACGAGCAGTACTTC.

J is TRBJ2-1 and V is TRBV7-8; D possibly corresponds to TRBD2 (5 bases). CDR1 is SGHVS and CDR2 is FQNEAQ in the germline V gene. The CDR3 is 14 amino acids. V lost 0 bases, J lost 3 bases, and 6 bases lay in between. Written as DNA, the CDR3 is TGTGCCAGCAGCTTAGCGGGAGACTACAATGAGCAGTTCTTC. It yields the protein CASSLAGDYNEQFF.

The CDR3 DNA follows: TGTGCCAGCAGCGTAGGGTCGGTCTCCTACAATGAGCAGTTCTTC. It specifies CASSVGSVSYNEQFF. The V call is TRBV9, the J call TRBJ2-1; D is unclear. Trimming took off 0 bases at V and 0 bases at J, with 7 bases between the two ends. Germline-derived CDR1 and CDR2 are SGDLS and YYNGEE. The CDR3 extends over 15 amino acids.

The chain is built from TRBV9 and TRBJ2-7, with 7 bases matching TRBD1. The CDR3 runs to 13 residues. V gave up 2 bases and J gave up 7 bases; unmatched junction bases: 6. Germline assignment: CDR1 SGDLS and CDR2 YYNGEE. CDR3: CASSVRTGSEQYF. The CDR3 coding sequence is TGTGCCAGCAGCGTCCGGACAGGCAGTGAGCAGTACTTC. The whole variable domain, filled in from reference TRBV9 and TRBJ2-7, reads DSGVTQTPKHLITATGQRVTLRCSPRSGDLSVYWYQQSLDQGLQFLIQYYNGEERAKGNILERFSAQQFPDLHSELNLSSLELGDSALYFCASSVRTGSEQYFGPGTRLTVT.

The rearrangement joins TRBV27 to TRBJ1-5; possibly TRBD1 for D (5 bases). CDR1 and CDR2 (germline): MNHEY, SMNVEV (reference sequence). This CDR3 has 14 amino acids. Trimming stripped 5 bases from V and 4 bases from J, with 12 bases between. The CDR3 spells CASSAGTGNQPQHF. Written as DNA, the CDR3 is TGTGCCAGCAGTGCGGGGACGGGGAATCAGCCCCAGCATTTT.

The J gene is TRBJ2-7, the V gene TRBV27, with TRBD1 as a possible D gene (6 bases). Trimming took off 2 bases at V and 9 bases at J, with 17 bases between the two ends. CDR1 and CDR2 (germline): MNHEY, SMNVEV (reference sequence). CDR3 length equals 14 residues. The CDR3 DNA sequence: TGTGCCAGCAGTTTACGCCCTTGGACAGACGGGCAGTACTTC. The encoded protein is CASSLRPWTDGQYF.

V and J are TRBV4-1 and TRBJ2-7, with a tentative D call TRBD1 (6 bases). The germline gives CDR1 MGHRA, CDR2 YSYEKL. V lost 0 bases, J lost 7 bases, and 13 bases lay in between. CDR3 length: 14 residues. This CDR3 is CASSQDQGLGEQYF. DNA of the CDR3: TGCGCCAGCAGCCAAGACCAGGGGTTGGGGGAGCAGTACTTC.

The chain combines TRBV7-9 with TRBJ2-1; maybe TRBD1 (5 bases). This CDR3 is 13 amino acids long. V was shortened by 4 bases and J by 2 bases, with 6 bases between the two germline ends. Looked up from germline, CDR1 is SEHNR and CDR2 is FQNEAQ (reference sequence). The CDR3 nucleotides are TGTGCCAGCAGCTCGACAGCCTACAATGAGCAGTTCTTC. It encodes CASSSTAYNEQFF.

A single count supports this clone. This chain links TRBV19 with TRBJ1-3; D might be TRBD1 (5 bases). V was pared by 4 bases and J by 0 bases, with 16 bases between. Per the germline V gene, CDR1 is LNHDA and CDR2 is SQIVND (reference sequence). This CDR3 is 17 amino acids long. DNA of the CDR3: TGTGCCAGTAGTACTCTGAGTGGGGGGGACTCTGGAAACACCATATATTTT. It specifies CASSTLSGGDSGNTIYF.

The chain carries TRBV18 and TRBJ2-1; a possible D gene is TRBD2 (6 bases). This CDR3 region has 15 residues. V was pared by 4 bases and J by 4 bases, with 14 bases between. CDR1 KGHSH and CDR2 LQKENI come from the germline V gene. Here the CDR3 reads CASSQGLPPYNEQFF. CDR3 sequence (DNA): TGTGCCAGCTCACAGGGACTCCCGCCGTACAATGAGCAGTTCTTC.

The gene calls are TRBV7-2 and TRBJ2-3, with 10 bases identical to TRBD1. The CDR3 consists of 15 residues. V lost 3 bases to trimming and J lost 5 bases; unmatched junction nucleotides: 5. CDR1 is SGHTA, CDR2 FQGNSA, per germline. The CDR3 protein is CASSFTGTGVDTQYF. CDR3 in DNA: TGTGCCAGCAGCTTTACCGGGACAGGGGTAGATACGCAGTATTTT.

The genes are TRBV7-3 and TRBJ2-3; D may be TRBD2 (6 bases). Per the germline V gene, CDR1 is SGHTA and CDR2 is FQGTGA. Trimming removed 1 base at V and 5 bases at J, with 22 bases between. The CDR3 is 18 residues long. CDR3 in amino acids: CASSLRPSAGQGGDTQYF. CDR3 nucleotides: TGTGCCAGCAGCTTAAGGCCCAGCGCGGGGCAAGGAGGAGATACGCAGTATTTT. The full variable domain, completed using reference TRBV7-3 and TRBJ2-3, is GAGVSQTPSNKVTEKGKYVELRCDPISGHTALYWYRQSLGQGPEFLIYFQGTGAADDSGLPNDRFFAVRPEGSVSTLKIQRTERGDSAVYLCASSLRPSAGQGGDTQYFGPGTRLTVL.

V usage is TRBV29-1 and J usage is TRBJ2-5; TRBD2 matches 7 bases. Germline assignment: CDR1 SQVTM and CDR2 ANQGSEA. This CDR3 region has 12 residues. V was pared by 3 bases and J by 3 bases, with 1 base of the junction left unmatched. The CDR3 reads CSVEGREETQYF. CDR3 bases: TGCAGCGTTGAGGGGAGGGAAGAGACCCAGTACTTC.

The rearrangement links TRBV4-1 to TRBJ2-7, with TRBD2 as a possible D gene (6 bases). From germline, CDR1 is MGHRA and CDR2 YSYEKL. This CDR3 spans 15 amino acids. Deletions cut 2 bases from V and 1 base from J, with 12 bases between. The CDR3 nucleotides read TGCGCCAGCAGCCAACCGCGGGACGGATCCTACGAGCAGTACTTC. Its translation is CASSQPRDGSYEQYF.

V usage is TRBV6-1 and J usage is TRBJ1-2, with no clear D. Per germline, CDR1 MNHNS and CDR2 SASEGT. The V and J ends lost 6 bases and 4 bases respectively, with 12 bases between them. The CDR3 totals 13 residues. CDR3 sequence reads: CASRMDGLYGYTF. As DNA, the CDR3 is TGTGCCAGCAGGATGGACGGACTCTATGGCTACACCTTC.

CDR3: CASSVEGTSQHEQFF. In DNA form, the CDR3 reads TGTGCCAGCAGCGTAGAAGGGACTAGCCAGCATGAGCAGTTCTTC. The chain is built from TRBV9 and TRBJ2-1, with 9 positions matching TRBD2. Germline trimming cut 0 bases from V and 8 bases from J; bases unmatched to any gene: 6. The CDR3 has 15 amino acids. Germline V gene data show CDR1 as SGDLS and CDR2 as YYNGEE.

The V call is TRBV6-6, the J call TRBJ1-1, with D unclear. The CDR3 consists of 13 residues. Germline V gives CDR1 MNHNY, CDR2 SVGAGI (reference sequence). V was shortened by 6 bases and J by 6 bases, with 14 bases between the two germline ends. CDR3 DNA: TGTGCCAGCAGGGCGGTAAGCCACGCTGAAGCTTTCTTT. Amino acids: CASRAVSHAEAFF.

This clone was seen a few times. CDR3 nucleotide sequence: TGTGCCAGCAGCTTTGGACAGGGGTACGGTTCACCCCTCCACTTT. Translating it yields CASSFGQGYGSPLHF. The J gene is TRBJ1-6, the V gene TRBV7-9; 9 bases are shared with TRBD1. V was pared by 3 bases and J by 9 bases, with 6 bases of the junction left unmatched. Looked up from germline, CDR1 is SEHNR and CDR2 is FQNEAQ (reference sequence). CDR3 length: 15 residues.